The 20 T cell receptor beta chains below come from one sample, sequenced in a study of early stage breast cancer tumors. Sequencing used immunoSEQ multiplex PCR; TCRdb keeps in-frame clones, though not all of them. The data contain 39,000 or so clones, 70% to 80% of them singletons. The material sequenced was blood. Receptors originate from a person between 50 and 60 years old with breast cancer.

The chain uses TRBV29-1 and TRBJ2-4; weak D call: TRBD1 (6 bases). Germline-derived CDR1 and CDR2 are SQVTM and ANQGSEA. Trimming removed 7 bases at V and 3 bases at J, with 19 bases between. The CDR3 spans 15 residues. The CDR3 spells CSATDGQYDKNIQYF. The DNA for the CDR3 is TGCAGCGCTACAGACGGACAGTACGACAAAAACATTCAGTACTTC.

V gene TRBV13 combines with J gene TRBJ2-5; 9 bases align to TRBD2. With V trimmed by 5 bases and J by 5 bases, 15 bases remained unmatched. The CDR3 extends over 17 amino acids. Germline assignment: CDR1 PRHDT and CDR2 FYEKMQ (reference sequence). The CDR3 protein is CASSILRGGRAVETQYF. CDR3 sequence (DNA): TGTGCCAGCAGCATCCTTCGGGGCGGGAGGGCCGTGGAGACCCAGTACTTC.

Only one count was recorded for this clone. The chain carries TRBV23-1 and TRBJ1-6; D is possibly TRBD1 (6 bases). TRBV23-1 is reported as an ORF; its role is uncertain. CDR3 size: 17 residues. Trimming left V 0 bases short and J 7 bases short, with 16 bases between. The CDR3 loop reads CASSQSDRQRGNSPLHF. The CDR3 DNA follows: TGCGCCAGCAGTCAATCGGACAGACAGCGTGGCAATTCACCCCTCCACTTT.

The V gene is TRBV13, the J gene TRBJ2-7; the D gene is possibly TRBD1 (5 bases). Germline V gives CDR1 PRHDT, CDR2 FYEKMQ (reference sequence). With 2 bases removed from V and 6 bases from J, the gap between germline ends came to 8 bases. This CDR3 is built from 12 residues. The CDR3 is CASSLQGPEQYF. CDR3 DNA: TGTGCCAGCAGCTTACAGGGCCCCGAGCAGTACTTC.

The chain is built from TRBV9 and TRBJ2-3, with a possible D match to TRBD2 (6 bases). Germline loops: CDR1 SGDLS, CDR2 YYNGEE. Trimming took off 0 bases at V and 3 bases at J, with 14 bases between the two ends. The CDR3 loop spans 16 amino acids. The CDR3 loop reads CASSVDPLGGTDTQYF. CDR3 nucleotide sequence: TGTGCCAGCAGCGTAGACCCCCTGGGGGGAACAGATACGCAGTATTTT.

The chain is built from TRBV5-1 and TRBJ1-2; D perhaps matches TRBD1 (6 bases). This CDR3 has 15 amino acids. Germline CDR1 and CDR2: SGHRS and YFSETQ. V dropped 3 bases and J dropped 2 bases, with 14 bases sitting between them. Here the CDR3 reads CASSSRRDTNYGYTF. Written as DNA, the CDR3 is TGCGCCAGCAGCTCGCGCCGGGACACCAACTATGGCTACACCTTC.

V usage is TRBV7-2 and J usage is TRBJ2-1; D gene ambiguous. The germline CDR1 and CDR2 sequences are SGHTA and FQGNSA. CDR3 size: 14 residues. The V end was cut by 1 base, the J end by 0 bases, with 4 bases between. As DNA, the CDR3 is TGTGCCAGCAGCTTAGACTACTCCTACAATGAGCAGTTCTTC. It is translated as CASSLDYSYNEQFF.

The rearrangement links TRBV7-8 to TRBJ1-5; perhaps TRBD1 as D (6 bases). Per germline, CDR1 SGHVS and CDR2 FQNEAQ. V lost 5 bases to trimming and J lost 4 bases, with 9 bases between them. The CDR3 covers 13 residues. CDR3 bases: TGTGCCAGCAGCCCACAGGGAAATCAGCCCCAGCATTTT. Protein product: CASSPQGNQPQHF.

The V and J genes are TRBV6-5 and TRBJ2-3; 9 nucleotides agree with TRBD2. Germline lookup yields CDR1 MNHEY and CDR2 SVGAGI. Losses at the gene ends were 0 bases for V and 7 bases for J; bases not matched to a gene: 5. The CDR3 length is 15 residues. The CDR3 nucleotides are TGTGCCAGCAGTTACTCCCGCGGGGGGGCGTATACGCAGTATTTT. Protein product: CASSYSRGGAYTQYF.

The chain is built from TRBV18 and TRBJ1-4, with TRBD1 identical over 7 bases. J was trimmed by 3 bases and V by 3 bases; bases with no gene match: 4. This CDR3 has 15 residues. Germline values: CDR1 KGHSH, CDR2 LQKENI. The CDR3 loop is CASSPEGAPNEKLFF. In DNA, the CDR3 is TGTGCCAGCTCACCCGAGGGGGCGCCTAATGAAAAACTGTTTTTT. Using reference TRBV18 and TRBJ1-4 for the parts outside the CDR3, the full variable domain is NAGVMQNPRHLVRRRGQEARLRCSPMKGHSHVYWYRQLPEEGLKFMVYLQKENIIDESGMPKERFSAEFPKEGPSILRIQQVVRGDSAAYFCASSPEGAPNEKLFFGSGTQLSVL.

The genes are TRBV2 and TRBJ1-1; D uncertain. Germline CDR1 and CDR2: SNHLY and FYNNEI. The CDR3 loop spans 14 amino acids. V was shortened by 0 bases and J by 2 bases, with 7 bases between the two germline ends. The CDR3 bases are TGTGCCAGCAGTGAAGCGCGATTTAACACTGAAGCTTTCTTT. This translates into CASSEARFNTEAFF.

The gene calls are TRBV5-5 and TRBJ1-5; D gene uncertain. This CDR3 comprises 15 residues. Deletions cut 0 bases from V and 3 bases from J, with 10 bases between. Germline loops: CDR1 SGHKS, CDR2 YYEKEE (reference sequence). DNA for the CDR3: TGTGCCAGCAGCTTGGCCCCCGACTTCAATCAGCCCCAGCATTTT. As protein: CASSLAPDFNQPQHF.

The chain carries TRBV9 and TRBJ1-2, with 8 bases matching TRBD1. This CDR3 is built from 14 residues. Germline V gene data show CDR1 as SGDLS and CDR2 as YYNGEE. Trimming at V came to 4 bases and at J to 2 bases, leaving 4 bases not matched to a gene. The CDR3 nucleotides are TGTGCCAGCAGCTCAGGACAGGGAAACTATGGCTACACCTTC. Residues: CASSSGQGNYGYTF.

The chain carries TRBV23-1 and TRBJ1-5, with D maybe TRBD1 (5 bases). Being an ORF, TRBV23-1 has a function that is uncertain. The CDR3 loop spans 15 amino acids. Trimming left V 2 bases short and J 0 bases short, with 8 bases between. CDR3 in amino acids: CASSQQTVSNQPQHF. In nucleotides, the CDR3 is TGCGCCAGCAGTCAACAGACAGTTAGCAATCAGCCCCAGCATTTT.

The chain carries TRBV5-1 and TRBJ2-3; 9 bases agree with TRBD2. The germline gives CDR1 SGHRS, CDR2 YFSETQ. This CDR3 contains 15 residues. Trimming took 7 bases from V and 2 from J; bases not matched to a gene: 8. The CDR3 region has the DNA TGCGCCAGCGGTAGCGGGGGTCAATCCACAGATACGCAGTATTTT. Translation: CASGSGGQSTDTQYF.

This clone occurred a few times. The V call is TRBV9, the J call TRBJ1-1, with D possibly matching TRBD1 (5 bases). Trimming shortened V by 4 bases and J by 3 bases, and 16 bases separated the two germline ends. Germline V gene data show CDR1 as SGDLS and CDR2 as YYNGEE. This CDR3 comprises 15 residues. CDR3 coding DNA: TGTGCCAGCAGCCCCCGGCGAGGGGAGGACACTGAAGCTTTCTTT. Translation: CASSPRRGEDTEAFF.

The chain links TRBV4-3 to TRBJ1-3; D possibly corresponds to TRBD1 (5 bases). The germline V gene encodes CDR1 LGHNA and CDR2 YSLEER. V was pared by 0 bases and J by 0 bases, with 18 bases between. The CDR3 has 19 amino acids. CDR3 sequence reads: CASSQEGRGFGGSGNTIYF. The CDR3, as DNA: TGCGCCAGCAGCCAAGAAGGGCGGGGTTTTGGGGGCTCTGGAAACACCATATATTTT.

This clone was seen a few times. This rearrangement joins TRBV5-5 to TRBJ2-7; 10 positions match TRBD1. The CDR3 sequence is 14 residues long. The trim removed 0 bases at V and 6 bases at J, leaving 3 bases unmatched. Germline CDR1 reads SGHKS; CDR2 reads YYEKEE (reference sequence). For the CDR3, the DNA is TGTGCCAGCAGCTTGGGGACAGGGGGTGTCGAGCAGTACGTC. It specifies CASSLGTGGVEQYV.

The V call is TRBV5-6, the J call TRBJ1-2; TRBD1 matches 7 bases. The V and J ends lost 4 bases and 7 bases, in that order; junction bases with no gene match: 10. The CDR3 is made up of 14 amino acids. Germline-derived CDR1 and CDR2 are SGHDT and YYEEEE. Here the CDR3 DNA reads TGTGCCAGCAGCCTTTTACGACAGGGCGGTGGCTACACCTTC. Protein product: CASSLLRQGGGYTF.

V gene TRBV2 combines with J gene TRBJ1-6, with a weak D call TRBD1 (6 bases). CDR3 length: 13 amino acids. CDR1 is SNHLY, CDR2 FYNNEI, per germline. Trimming stripped 5 bases from V and 10 bases from J, with 12 bases between. CDR3 DNA sequence: TGTGCCAGCAGTCCCGGGGGGGGCTCACCCCTCCACTTT. This codes for CASSPGGGSPLHF.